Listed below are T cell receptor beta chains from one sample, sequenced in a study of cytomegalovirus exposure and HLA in healthy donors. The assay was immunoSEQ multiplex PCR, and TCRdb's table has in-frame clones only and misses some. Of about 170,000 clones detected, around 80% appear once; the ten largest clones hold 2% to 3%. The sample was PBMCs. These receptors came from a male donor in good health and CMV-seronegative. CDR3s include the opening cysteine and the closing phenylalanine or tryptophan. D genes are given only for firm matches. Where a row states a size, it is once, few, many or the class of an expanded clone; other rows omit it.

>once|-|TRBV4-1|TRBJ1-3
CASSHFSGATFSGNTIYF
TGCGCCAGCAGCCATTTTTCAGGGGCAACCTTCTCTGGAAACACCATATATTTT
>-|-|TRBV19|TRBJ2-3
CASKDSGDTQYF
TGTGCCAGTAAGGACTCGGGTGATACGCAGTATTTT
>-|-|TRBV7-2|TRBJ1-5
CASSLEQGVPQPQHF
TGTGCCAGCAGCTTAGAACAGGGTGTGCCTCAGCCCCAGCATTTT
>-|TRBD2|TRBV29-1|TRBJ2-1
CSVHGRAGVGYNEQFF
TGCAGCGTCCACGGTAGAGCGGGAGTGGGGTACAATGAGCAGTTCTTC
>-|-|TRBV6-1|TRBJ2-7
CASSETWLARNEQYF
TGTGCCAGCAGTGAAACCTGGCTAGCTAGAAACGAGCAGTACTTC
>-|-|TRBV10-3|TRBJ1-5
CAIRPETGQPQHF
TGTGCCATCAGACCTGAGACGGGTCAGCCCCAGCATTTT
>-|TRBD2|TRBV6-5|TRBJ2-7
CASRRPSGEQYF
TGTGCCAGCAGGCGGCCTAGCGGCGAGCAGTACTTC
>-|-|TRBV28|TRBJ1-1
CASSFSGENTEAFF
TGTGCCAGCAGTTTCTCCGGGGAGAACACTGAAGCTTTCTTT
>-|-|TRBV7-8|TRBJ2-4
CASSLRRGGEGGNIQYF
TGTGCCAGCAGCTTACGCCGGGGCGGGGAGGGGGGAAACATTCAGTACTTC
>-|TRBD2|TRBV5-1|TRBJ2-2
CASSVLAGGGELFF
TGCGCCAGCAGTGTGCTAGCGGGAGGCGGGGAGCTGTTTTTT
>once|-|TRBV19|TRBJ1-5
CASSITNRRRGPQHF
TGTGCCAGTAGTATAACCAACCGGCGGAGGGGTCCCCAGCATTTT
>-|-|TRBV4-2|TRBJ2-7
CASSQAGDLAYEQYF
TGTGCCAGCAGCCAAGCGGGAGACCTGGCCTACGAGCAGTACTTC
>-|TRBD2|TRBV27|TRBJ2-2
CASSFQSGSDTGELFF
TGTGCCAGCAGTTTTCAGAGCGGGAGTGACACCGGGGAGCTGTTTTTT
>-|TRBD2|TRBV9|TRBJ2-3
CASSDTSGASTDTQYF
TGTGCCAGCAGCGACACTAGCGGGGCTAGCACAGATACGCAGTATTTT
>-|-|TRBV28|TRBJ1-5
CASSPRRSNQPQHF
TGTGCCAGCAGTCCCCGGAGGAGCAATCAGCCCCAGCATTTT
>-|TRBD2|TRBV5-1|TRBJ2-7
CASSPAGGNYEQYF
TGCGCCAGCAGCCCAGCGGGGGGGAACTACGAGCAGTACTTC
>few|TRBD1|TRBV29-1|TRBJ1-4
CSVRTGTDEKLFF
TGCAGCGTTAGGACAGGGACGGATGAAAAACTGTTTTTT
>-|-|TRBV7-2|TRBJ1-3
CASSLKQSQEGRGNTIYF
TGTGCCAGCAGCTTAAAGCAATCACAGGAAGGGAGGGGAAACACCATATATTTT
>-|-|TRBV4-3|TRBJ2-1
CASSQELLAGIYNEQFF
TGCGCCAGCAGCCAAGAGCTTCTGGCGGGGATTTACAATGAGCAGTTCTTC
>-|-|TRBV27|TRBJ2-7
CASSKQGLPYEQYF
TGTGCCAGCAGTAAGCAGGGCCTCCCCTACGAGCAGTACTTC
>-|-|TRBV28|TRBJ1-2
CASSLRGAYGYTF
TGTGCCAGCAGTTTACGGGGTGCCTATGGCTACACCTTC
>-|-|TRBV7-9|TRBJ1-2
CASSFIGDDGYTF
TGTGCCAGCAGCTTTATTGGAGATGATGGCTACACCTTC